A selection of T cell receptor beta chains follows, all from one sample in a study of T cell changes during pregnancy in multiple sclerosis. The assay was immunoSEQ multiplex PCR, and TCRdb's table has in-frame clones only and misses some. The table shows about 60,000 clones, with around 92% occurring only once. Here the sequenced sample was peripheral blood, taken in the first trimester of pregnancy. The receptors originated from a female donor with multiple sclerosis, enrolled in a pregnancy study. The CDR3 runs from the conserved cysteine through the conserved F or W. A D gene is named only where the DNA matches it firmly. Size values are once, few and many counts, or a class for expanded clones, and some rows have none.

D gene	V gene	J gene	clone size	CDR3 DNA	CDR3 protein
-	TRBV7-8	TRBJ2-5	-	TGTGCCAGCAGCAGGGGCCGCTTCCAAGAGACCCAGTACTTC	CASSRGRFQETQYF
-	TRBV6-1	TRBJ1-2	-	TGTGCCAGCAGTGAAGCGAGGGCCAGTCCCTATGGCTACACCTTC	CASSEARASPYGYTF
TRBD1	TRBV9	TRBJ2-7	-	TGTGCCAGCAGCGTGACGGGACAGGAATACGAGCAGTACTTC	CASSVTGQEYEQYF
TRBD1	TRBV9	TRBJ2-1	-	TGTGCCAGCAGCGTAACCGGGACAGGGACAGGAGAGCAGTTCTTC	CASSVTGTGTGEQFF
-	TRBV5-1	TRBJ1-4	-	TGCGCCAGCAGCAGGGGTTTTAATGAAAAACTGTTTTTT	CASSRGFNEKLFF
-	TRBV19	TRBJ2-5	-	TGTGCCAGTAGCGTTCAGGGGAGGGATACCCAGTACTTC	CASSVQGRDTQYF
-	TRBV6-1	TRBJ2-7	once	TGTGCCAGCACCCTAGGGGCCGAGACCTACGAGCAGTACTTC	CASTLGAETYEQYF
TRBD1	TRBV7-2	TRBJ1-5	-	TGTGCCAGCAGCTTTCGGACAGGGAATCAGCCCCAGCATTTT	CASSFRTGNQPQHF
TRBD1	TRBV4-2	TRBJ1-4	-	TGTGCCAGCAGCAATCTAGGGACAGGGGCAAATGAAAAACTGTTTTTT	CASSNLGTGANEKLFF
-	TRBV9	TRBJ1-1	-	TGTGCCAGCAGCGTAGGAAGTGCGGGGAGGGAGACTGAAGCTTTCTTT	CASSVGSAGRETEAFF
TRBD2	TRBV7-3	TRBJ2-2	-	TGTGCCAGCAGCCCTGGCGGGGGGGTCGGGGAGCTGTTTTTT	CASSPGGGVGELFF
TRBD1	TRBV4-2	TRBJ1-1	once	TGTGCCAGCAGCCAAGAAGGGAACAGGGGGAACACTGAAGCTTTCTTT	CASSQEGNRGNTEAFF
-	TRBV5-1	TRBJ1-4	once	TGCGCCAGCAGCTCCCGGTCAGGGAGGGAAAAACTGTTTTTT	CASSSRSGREKLFF
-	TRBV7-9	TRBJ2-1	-	TGTGCCAGCAGCCTCTCGGTGAACTTTGAGCAGTTCTTC	CASSLSVNFEQFF
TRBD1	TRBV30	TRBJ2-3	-	TGTGCCTGGATGGGGGACAGGTACGGAGATACGCAGTATTTT	CAWMGDRYGDTQYF
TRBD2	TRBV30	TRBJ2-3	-	TGTGCCTGGAGTGTACTAGCGCGGGGCACAGATACGCAGTATTTT	CAWSVLARGTDTQYF
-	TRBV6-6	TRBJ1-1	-	TGTGCCAGCAGTTTGAACAGGGCCGCTTTCCCCACTGAAGCTTTCTTT	CASSLNRAAFPTEAFF
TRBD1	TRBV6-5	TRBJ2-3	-	TGTGCCAGCAGTTACCCGGGGACAGGGGGCAGAGATACGCAGTATTTT	CASSYPGTGGRDTQYF